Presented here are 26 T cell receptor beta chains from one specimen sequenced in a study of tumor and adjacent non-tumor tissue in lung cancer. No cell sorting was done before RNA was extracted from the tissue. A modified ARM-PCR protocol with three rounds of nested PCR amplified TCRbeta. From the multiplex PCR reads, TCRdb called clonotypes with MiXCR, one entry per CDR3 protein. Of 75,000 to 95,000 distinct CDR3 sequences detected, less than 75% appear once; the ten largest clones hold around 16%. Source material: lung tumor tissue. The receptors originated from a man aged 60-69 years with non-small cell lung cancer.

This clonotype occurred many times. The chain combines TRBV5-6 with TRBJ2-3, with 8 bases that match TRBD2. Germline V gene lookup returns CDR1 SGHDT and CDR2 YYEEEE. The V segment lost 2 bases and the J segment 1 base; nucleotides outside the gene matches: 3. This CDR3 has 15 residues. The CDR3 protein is CASSLRTSRTDTQYF. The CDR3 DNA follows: TGTGCCAGCAGCTTAAGGACTAGCCGCACAGATACGCAGTATTTT.

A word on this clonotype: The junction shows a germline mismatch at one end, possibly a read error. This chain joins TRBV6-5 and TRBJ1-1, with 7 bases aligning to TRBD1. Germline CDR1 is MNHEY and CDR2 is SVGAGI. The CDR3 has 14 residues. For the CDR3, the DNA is TGTGCCAGCGGACGACTAGGGGACAGAACTGGAGCTTTCTTT. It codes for CASGRLGDRTGAFF.

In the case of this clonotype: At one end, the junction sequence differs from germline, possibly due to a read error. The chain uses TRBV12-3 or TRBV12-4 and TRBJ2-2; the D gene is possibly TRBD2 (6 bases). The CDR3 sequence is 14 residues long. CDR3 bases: TGTGCCAGTAGTTTATATGGCGGGACGGGGAAGCTGTTTTTT. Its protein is CASSLYGGTGKLFF.

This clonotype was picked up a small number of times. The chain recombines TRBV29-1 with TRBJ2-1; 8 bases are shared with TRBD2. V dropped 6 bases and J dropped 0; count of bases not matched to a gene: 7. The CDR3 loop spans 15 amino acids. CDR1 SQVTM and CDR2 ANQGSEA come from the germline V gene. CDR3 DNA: TGCAGCGTCGTCCTTAGCGGGGTCTCCTACAATGAGCAGTTCTTC. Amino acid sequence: CSVVLSGVSYNEQFF.

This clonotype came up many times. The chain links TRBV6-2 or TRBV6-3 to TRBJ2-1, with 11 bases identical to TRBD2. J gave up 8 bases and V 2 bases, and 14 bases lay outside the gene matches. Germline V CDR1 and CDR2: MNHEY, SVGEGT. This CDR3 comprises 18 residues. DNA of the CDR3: TGTGCCAGCAGTTACGTCTCTGTGCTAGCGGGAGGAAGGGATGAGCAGTTCTTC. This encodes CASSYVSVLAGGRDEQFF.

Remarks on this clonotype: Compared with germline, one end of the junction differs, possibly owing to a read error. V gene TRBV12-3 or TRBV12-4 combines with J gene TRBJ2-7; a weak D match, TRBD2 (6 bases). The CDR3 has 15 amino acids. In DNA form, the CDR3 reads TGTGCCACCAGTTTAGGCGGGACGGGATTCTACGAACAGTACTTC. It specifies CATSLGGTGFYEQYF.

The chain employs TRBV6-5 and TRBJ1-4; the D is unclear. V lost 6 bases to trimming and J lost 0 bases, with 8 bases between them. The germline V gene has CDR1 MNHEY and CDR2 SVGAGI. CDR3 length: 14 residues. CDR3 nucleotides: TGTGCCAGCAGACGGGTGTCAACTAATGAAAAACTGTTTTTT. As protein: CASRRVSTNEKLFF.

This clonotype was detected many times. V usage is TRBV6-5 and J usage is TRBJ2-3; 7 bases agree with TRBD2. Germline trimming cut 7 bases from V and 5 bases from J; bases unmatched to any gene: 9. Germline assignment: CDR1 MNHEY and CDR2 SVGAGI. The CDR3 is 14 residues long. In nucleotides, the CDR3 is TGTGCCAGCAAATATCGACTAGCTGAAGATACGCAGTATTTT. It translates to CASKYRLAEDTQYF.

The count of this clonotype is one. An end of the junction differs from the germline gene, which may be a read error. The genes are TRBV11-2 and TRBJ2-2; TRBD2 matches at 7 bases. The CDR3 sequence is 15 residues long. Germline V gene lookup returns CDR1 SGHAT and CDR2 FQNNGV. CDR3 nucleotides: TGTGCCAGCAGGACGGGACTAACTAACACCTGGGAGCTGTTCTTT. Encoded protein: CASRTGLTNTWELFF.

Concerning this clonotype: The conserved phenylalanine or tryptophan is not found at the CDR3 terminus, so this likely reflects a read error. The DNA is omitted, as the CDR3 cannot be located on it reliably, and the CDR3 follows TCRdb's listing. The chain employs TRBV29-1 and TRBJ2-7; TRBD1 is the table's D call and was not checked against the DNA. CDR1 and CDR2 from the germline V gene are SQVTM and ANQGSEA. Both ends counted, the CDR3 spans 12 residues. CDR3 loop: CSVTGQTHEQYL.

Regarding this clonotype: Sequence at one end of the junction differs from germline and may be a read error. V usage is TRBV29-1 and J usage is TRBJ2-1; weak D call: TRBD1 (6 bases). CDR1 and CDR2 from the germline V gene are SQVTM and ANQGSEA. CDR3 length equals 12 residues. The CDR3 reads CSASGGYTEQFF. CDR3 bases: TGCAGCGCTTCTGGGGGCTACACTGAGCAGTTCTTC.

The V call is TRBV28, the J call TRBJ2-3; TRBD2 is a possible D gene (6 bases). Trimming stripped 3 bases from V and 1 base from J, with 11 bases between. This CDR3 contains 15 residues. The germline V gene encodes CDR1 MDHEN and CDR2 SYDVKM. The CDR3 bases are TGTGCCAGCAGTTTGAGGGTAGCGGGCACAGATACGCAGTATTTT. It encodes CASSLRVAGTDTQYF.

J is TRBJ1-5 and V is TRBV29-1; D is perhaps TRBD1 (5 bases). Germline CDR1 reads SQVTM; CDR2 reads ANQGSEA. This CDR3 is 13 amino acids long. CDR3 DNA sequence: TGCAACGCTGGATCAGGGTGGGGTCAGCCCCAGCATTTT. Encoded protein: CNAGSGWGQPQHF.

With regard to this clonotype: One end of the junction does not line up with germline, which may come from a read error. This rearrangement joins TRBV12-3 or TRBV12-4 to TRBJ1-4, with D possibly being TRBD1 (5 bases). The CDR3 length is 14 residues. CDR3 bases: TGTGCCAGCAGACCCGGGACGCACAATGAAAGACTGTTTTTT. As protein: CASRPGTHNERLFF.

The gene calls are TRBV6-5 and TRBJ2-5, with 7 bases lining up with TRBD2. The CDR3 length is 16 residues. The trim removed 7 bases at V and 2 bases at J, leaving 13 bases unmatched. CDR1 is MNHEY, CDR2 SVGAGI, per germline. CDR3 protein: CASTQSWGGSQETQYF. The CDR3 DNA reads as TGTGCCAGCACCCAGAGCTGGGGGGGTAGTCAAGAGACCCAGTACTTC.

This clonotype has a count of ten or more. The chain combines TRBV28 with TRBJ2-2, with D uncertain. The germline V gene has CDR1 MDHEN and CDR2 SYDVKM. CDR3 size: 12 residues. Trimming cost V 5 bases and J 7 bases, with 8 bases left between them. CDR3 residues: CASSPSRGELFF. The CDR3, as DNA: TGTGCCAGCAGTCCCTCGCGCGGGGAGCTGTTTTTT.

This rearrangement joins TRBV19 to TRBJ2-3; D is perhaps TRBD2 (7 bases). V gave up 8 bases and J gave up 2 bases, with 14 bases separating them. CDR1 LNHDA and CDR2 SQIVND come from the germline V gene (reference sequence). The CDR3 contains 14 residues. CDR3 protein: CASCGAGHTDTQYF. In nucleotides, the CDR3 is TGTGCCAGTTGCGGAGCGGGACACACAGATACGCAGTATTTT.

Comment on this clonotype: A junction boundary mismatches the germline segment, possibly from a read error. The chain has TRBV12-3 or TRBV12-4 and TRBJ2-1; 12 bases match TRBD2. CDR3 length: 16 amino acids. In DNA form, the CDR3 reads TGTACCAGCGGGCTAGCGGGGGGGCGTCGATACAATGAGCAGTTCTTC. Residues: CTSGLAGGRRYNEQFF.

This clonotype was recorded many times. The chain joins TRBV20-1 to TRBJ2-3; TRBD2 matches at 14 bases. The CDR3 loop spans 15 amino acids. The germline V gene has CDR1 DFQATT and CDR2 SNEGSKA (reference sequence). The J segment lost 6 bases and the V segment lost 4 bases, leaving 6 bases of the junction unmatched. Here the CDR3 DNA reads TGCAGTGCTACCAGACTAGCGGGGGGGTTGGATACGCAGTATTTT. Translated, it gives CSATRLAGGLDTQYF.

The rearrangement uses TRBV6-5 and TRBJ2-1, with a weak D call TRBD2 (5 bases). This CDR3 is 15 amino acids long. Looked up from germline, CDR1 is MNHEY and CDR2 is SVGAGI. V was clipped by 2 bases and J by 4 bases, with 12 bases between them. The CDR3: CASSYRGSPYNEQFF. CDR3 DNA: TGTGCCAGCAGTTACCGGGGAAGCCCATACAATGAGCAGTTCTTC.

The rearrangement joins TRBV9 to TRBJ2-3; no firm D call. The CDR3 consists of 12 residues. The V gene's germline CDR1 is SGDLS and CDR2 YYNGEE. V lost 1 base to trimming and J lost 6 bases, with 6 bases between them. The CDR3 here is CASSVNEDTQYF. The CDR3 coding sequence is TGTGCCAGCAGCGTAAACGAGGATACGCAGTATTTT.

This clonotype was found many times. The CDR3 sequence: CSVAFRQVGDEQFF. DNA for the CDR3: TGCAGCGTCGCTTTTAGACAGGTTGGCGATGAGCAGTTCTTC. The chain couples TRBV29-1 to TRBJ2-1; D might be TRBD1 (6 bases). Trimming removed 6 bases at V and 8 bases at J, with 20 bases between. CDR3 length: 14 amino acids. Germline V gene lookup returns CDR1 SQVTM and CDR2 ANQGSEA.

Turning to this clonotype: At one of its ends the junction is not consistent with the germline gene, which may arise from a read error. The CDR3 sequence: CASGGLGWIGELFF. The DNA for the CDR3 is TGCGCCAGCGGGGGACTAGGTTGGATCGGGGAGCTGTTTTTT. The rearrangement joins TRBV11-2 to TRBJ2-2; 8 bases map to TRBD2. The CDR3 spans 14 residues. The germline V gene has CDR1 SGHAT and CDR2 FQNNGV.

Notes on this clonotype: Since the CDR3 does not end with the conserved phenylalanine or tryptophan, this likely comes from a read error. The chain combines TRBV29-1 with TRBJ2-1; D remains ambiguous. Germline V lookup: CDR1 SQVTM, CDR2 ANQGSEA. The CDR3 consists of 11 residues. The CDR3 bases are TGCATCGTCTCCGGGCCAAATGAGCAGTTCCTC. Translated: CIVSGPNEQFL.

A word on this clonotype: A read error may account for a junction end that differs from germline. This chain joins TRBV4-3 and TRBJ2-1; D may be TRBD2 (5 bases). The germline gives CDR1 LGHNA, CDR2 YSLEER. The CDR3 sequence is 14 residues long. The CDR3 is CTSSHVAIGDEQFF. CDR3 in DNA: TGCACCAGCAGCCATGTAGCGATTGGGGATGAGCAGTTCTTC.

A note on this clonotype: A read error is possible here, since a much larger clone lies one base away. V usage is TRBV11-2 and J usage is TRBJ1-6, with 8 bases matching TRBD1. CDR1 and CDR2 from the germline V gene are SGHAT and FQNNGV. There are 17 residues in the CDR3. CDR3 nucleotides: TGTGCCAGCAGCTTAGATAGTCAGGGGGCGATTAATTCACCCCTCCGCTTT. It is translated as CASSLDSQGAINSPLRF.